Included here is one TCR beta chain sequence, with context. Antigen: not known. This sample stems from a study of T-cell memory formation after mild COVID-19. Overall study context: Clusters of TCRs were largely donor specific.

TCR alpha and TCR beta cDNA libraries carrying sample barcodes and UMIs were produced by 5'RACE using constant-segment primers. One entry per CDR3 protein, called by TCRdb with MiXCR from the 5' RACE reads. This table has 200,000 to 250,000 distinct CDR3 sequences, more than 8% appearing once. The CDR3 consists of 15 residues. Trimming took off 5 bases at V and 6 bases at J, with 17 bases between the two ends. The germline V gene encodes CDR1 SGHRS and CDR2 YFSETQ. Points from the study as a whole: The study detected some responding clones in pre-infection memory, suggesting cross-reactive memory joined.

This TCR was sampled from a man aged 18 to 30 who had mild COVID-19 (a few samples of this study predate the infection). Cell type and time point are not known. The V gene is TRBV5-1, the J gene TRBJ2-2; D is possibly TRBD1 (7 bases). Sequenced sample: PBMCs or a T cell subset sorted from them (not recorded which). The DNA for the CDR3 is TGCGCCAGCAGGCCCAGGGGGGCTTTTTCCGGGGAGCTGTTTTTT. Translated, it gives CASRPRGAFSGELFF.